The source of this TCR beta chain is a study of blood T cell repertoires in COVID-19. The CDR3 has 17 residues. Germline loops: CDR1 MNHNY, CDR2 SVGAGI (reference sequence). With 5 bases removed from V and 3 bases from J, the gap between germline ends came to 22 bases. Original processing notes: Amplified reference gene primers provided the basis for estimating nucleated cell counts. Libraries were prepared by immunoSEQ multiplex PCR; TCRdb keeps only in-frame clonotypes and omits some of them. Clone size and the V and J calls come from that table; the DNA yielded D and trimming. This table has approximately 9,800 clones, 80% appearing once.

The TCR sequence derives from a man in his 70s with active COVID-19. This chain links TRBV6-6 with TRBJ1-1; D is unresolved. Sequencing input: peripheral blood. The DNA for the CDR3 is TGTGCCAGCAGTCCTAAGCGGCCCACGGGCGGGTACACTGAAGCTTTCTTT. Its translation is CASSPKRPTGGYTEAFF.